This T cell receptor beta chain emerged from a study of early T cells in non-severe SARS-CoV-2 infection. About the study: RNA in bulk from unsorted whole blood was sequenced, and chains were unpaired.

The length of the CDR3 is 11 residues. The V gene lost 5 bases and the J gene lost 4 bases, with 4 bases spanning the gap. Germline V lookup: CDR1 MNHNY, CDR2 SVGAGI (reference sequence). Study conclusions and caveats: Lookups in VDJdb leaned toward anti-spike CD8 responses and missed private and CD4 specificities.

Attachment of unique molecular identifiers to individual cDNA molecules was performed. TCRdb re-called the 5' RACE reads with MiXCR, one entry per CDR3 protein. This table has about 77,000 distinct CDR3 sequences, about 5% appearing once. This clonotype occurred many times. The antigen remains unidentified. The V call is TRBV6-6, the J call TRBJ2-3, with D unresolved. This clonotype was obtained from an adult who was a healthcare worker with PCR-confirmed SARS-CoV-2 infection or an uninfected control (not recorded which). The sequences come from whole blood, collected at baseline. DNA of the CDR3: TGTGCCAGCAGTACGGCAGATACGCAGTATTTT. Translated: CASSTADTQYF.